This T cell receptor (beta chain) was observed in a study of T cell clonality in common variable immunodeficiency. Findings and caveats of the study: TCRbeta clonality was increased in CVID versus healthy controls. Reportedly, TCR beta sequences from common variable immunodeficiency showed fewer deletions and N-nucleotide insertions. T cell subpopulation sequencing would be needed to explain CVID clonality. Links between repertoire features and CVID complications were heterogeneity-limited.

This CDR3 has 14 amino acids. Trimming cost V 1 base and J 0 bases, with 6 bases left between them. Looked up from germline, CDR1 is SGHTA and CDR2 is FQGNSA. Assay used: immunoSEQ multiplex PCR; TCRdb lists only in-frame clones, some missing. The record shows roughly 14,000 clones for this sample, with no singletons present. This clone was counted many times. Its matching antigen is unknown. The sequence runs out 3 residues before the end of the CDR3; the remainder is reconstructed from the germline J gene. The rearrangement uses TRBV7-2 and TRBJ1-2; D unclear. The receptor was derived from a human donor with common variable immunodeficiency. The specimen sequenced was peripheral blood mononuclear cells. The sequenced CDR3 bases are TGTGCCAGCAGCTTAGTCCAGACTAACTATGGC. It specifies CASSLVQTNYG. The complete CDR3 protein is CASSLVQTNYGYTF.